Presented here are 22 T cell receptor beta chains from one specimen sequenced in a study of cytomegalovirus exposure and HLA in healthy donors. A multiplex PCR was run with 60 Vbeta primers and 13 Jbeta primers. Here immunoSEQ multiplex PCR was the method, and the copy in TCRdb shows in-frame clones only, minus some. The table shows 75,000 to 90,000 clones, with 55% to 65% occurring only once. Sequencing used PBMCs. These receptors came from a woman aged 40 to 55 in good health and CMV-seropositive.

The J gene is TRBJ1-2, the V gene TRBV27; 7 nucleotides line up with TRBD1. CDR3 length: 13 amino acids. J gave up 9 bases and V 7 bases, and 11 bases lay outside the gene matches. Germline V gene lookup returns CDR1 MNHEY and CDR2 SMNVEV (reference sequence). The CDR3 DNA reads as TGTGCCAGCAAACCCTTACAGGGGAGAAGCTACACCTTC. Protein: CASKPLQGRSYTF.

The chain employs TRBV19 and TRBJ1-5; the D is unclear. CDR3 length equals 14 residues. Looked up from germline, CDR1 is LNHDA and CDR2 is SQIVND (reference sequence). V was trimmed by 6 bases and J by 5 bases, leaving 14 bases between them. In DNA form, the CDR3 reads TGTGCCAGTAGGCCCTGGGCGGGTGATCAGCCCCAGCATTTT. Translation gives CASRPWAGDQPQHF.

The rearrangement uses TRBV19 and TRBJ2-3; 7 bases line up with TRBD1. The CDR3 consists of 15 residues. With 3 bases clipped from V and 9 bases from J, the junction kept 12 bases outside the gene matches. Germline V gene sequence: CDR1 LNHDA, CDR2 SQIVND (reference sequence). CDR3 sequence (DNA): TGTGCCAGTAGTATCCGACAGGGAACCACTGGAACGCAGTATTTT. Residues: CASSIRQGTTGTQYF.

V usage is TRBV5-1 and J usage is TRBJ2-7; 7 bases are a match to TRBD2. CDR3 size: 15 residues. Germline-derived CDR1 and CDR2 are SGHRS and YFSETQ. The V segment lost 4 bases and the J segment 1 base; nucleotides outside the gene matches: 8. This CDR3 is CASSPVASGSYEQYF. CDR3 nucleotide sequence: TGCGCCAGCAGCCCCGTGGCTAGCGGATCCTACGAGCAGTACTTC.

The chain uses TRBV6-5 and TRBJ1-3; D gene unclear. The germline gives CDR1 MNHEY, CDR2 SVGAGI. V lost 0 bases and J 5 bases, leaving 5 bases between the germline ends. The CDR3 has 13 residues. The CDR3 loop reads CASSYSYRNTIYF. In DNA form, the CDR3 reads TGTGCCAGCAGTTACTCTTATCGAAACACCATATATTTT.

The chain has TRBV7-2 and TRBJ1-2; the match to TRBD1 covers 8 bases. The CDR3 consists of 13 residues. V shed 6 bases, J shed 6 bases, and the junction held 6 bases outside the gene matches. The V gene's germline CDR1 is SGHTA and CDR2 FQGNSA. CDR3 coding DNA: TGTGCCAGCAGGGCAGGGGGCGCGGATGGCTACACCTTC. As protein: CASRAGGADGYTF.

CDR3 amino acids: CASSESTVISIHEQFF. The CDR3 DNA reads TGCGCCAGCAGTGAGTCGACTGTTATTAGCATCCATGAGCAGTTCTTC. The rearrangement uses TRBV10-2 and TRBJ2-1; D remains unclear. V was pared by 0 bases and J by 8 bases, with 17 bases between. This CDR3 has 16 amino acids. The germline V gene has CDR1 WSHSY and CDR2 SAAADI.

The J gene is TRBJ1-3, the V gene TRBV4-3, with a weak D call TRBD1 (5 bases). Germline loops: CDR1 LGHNA, CDR2 YSLEER. V was shortened by 0 bases and J by 1 base, with 16 bases between the two germline ends. The CDR3 consists of 18 residues. In DNA, the CDR3 is TGCGCCAGCAGCCAAGACTCAGGGCCCGGCAGGTCTGGAAACACCATATATTTT. Translating it yields CASSQDSGPGRSGNTIYF.

The chain employs TRBV4-1 and TRBJ1-1; TRBD1 might be the D (5 bases). V was trimmed by 1 base and J by 3 bases, leaving 27 bases between them. Germline V gives CDR1 MGHRA, CDR2 YSYEKL. This CDR3 is built from 20 residues. The CDR3 region is CASSQVLRSPVGTTDTEAFF. In DNA, the CDR3 is TGCGCCAGCAGCCAAGTACTCCGGTCACCGGTCGGGACTACCGACACTGAAGCTTTCTTT.

The chain employs TRBV5-6 and TRBJ1-2; a weak D match, TRBD1 (5 bases). Germline CDR1 is SGHDT and CDR2 is YYEEEE. V was clipped by 3 bases and J by 9 bases, with 9 bases between them. This CDR3 has 11 residues. The CDR3 is CASSYRRSYTF. Written as DNA, the CDR3 is TGTGCCAGCAGCTACAGGCGGAGCTACACCTTC.

This chain uses TRBV4-3 with TRBJ1-1, with D perhaps matching TRBD1 (5 bases). The germline gives CDR1 LGHNA, CDR2 YSLEER. V was trimmed by 4 bases and J by 4 bases, leaving 16 bases between them. The CDR3 covers 15 residues. The CDR3 coding sequence is TGCGCCAGCAGCCCTTGGAGGGGAGCGGGCACTGAAGCTTTCTTT. Its translation: CASSPWRGAGTEAFF.

V gene TRBV10-1 combines with J gene TRBJ2-5; tentative D call: TRBD2 (5 bases). Trimming took off 6 bases at V and 6 bases at J, with 11 bases between the two ends. The CDR3 has 12 amino acids. Germline CDR1 WNHNN, CDR2 SYGVQD (reference sequence). CDR3 sequence: CASSRGRKTQYF. The CDR3 DNA is TGCGCCAGCAGCCGGGGAAGAAAGACCCAGTACTTC.

The chain recombines TRBV19 with TRBJ2-3; 9 nucleotides line up with TRBD2. J gave up 4 bases and V 3 bases, and 8 bases lay outside the gene matches. This CDR3 spans 16 amino acids. Germline CDR1 is LNHDA and CDR2 is SQIVND (reference sequence). The DNA of the CDR3 is TGTGCCAGTAGTATCTCGAGCGGGAGGCAGGCAGATACGCAGTATTTT. It translates to CASSISSGRQADTQYF.

The gene calls are TRBV7-9 and TRBJ2-4; D remains unclear. Trimming took 8 bases from V and 5 from J, leaving 10 bases between them. Germline CDR1 and CDR2: SEHNR and FQNEAQ (reference sequence). The CDR3 sequence is 12 residues long. The CDR3 region is CASCDIENIQYF. For the CDR3, the DNA is TGTGCCAGCTGTGACATCGAAAACATTCAGTACTTC.

V gene TRBV9 combines with J gene TRBJ1-2; 7 bases align to TRBD1. This CDR3 is 15 amino acids long. The junction had 4 bases not matched to a gene; V was cut back by 0 bases and J by 2 bases. The germline V gene has CDR1 SGDLS and CDR2 YYNGEE. As DNA, the CDR3 is TGTGCCAGCAGCGTAGACGGCAGGGGGAACTATGGCTACACCTTC. This gives the protein CASSVDGRGNYGYTF.

The V and J genes are TRBV6-5 and TRBJ1-1, with a possible D match to TRBD1 (5 bases). This CDR3 has 15 residues. Germline CDR1 reads MNHEY; CDR2 reads SVGAGI. Trimming removed 6 bases from V and 3 bases from J, with 17 bases in between. Here the CDR3 DNA reads TGTGCCAGCAGGTCTAACCAGGGCGCGGACACTGAAGCTTTCTTT. This encodes CASRSNQGADTEAFF.

This sequence joins TRBV28 and TRBJ1-1; TRBD1 might be the D (6 bases). The CDR3 spans 14 residues. Deletions cut 5 bases from V and 11 bases from J, with 21 bases between. Germline lookup yields CDR1 MDHEN and CDR2 SYDVKM. CDR3 in amino acids: CASSAGAANGWAFF. The DNA for the CDR3 is TGTGCCAGCAGTGCAGGGGCGGCGAATGGTTGGGCTTTCTTT.

The genes are TRBV5-5 and TRBJ2-5; D possibly corresponds to TRBD1 (6 bases). This CDR3 contains 14 residues. The V end was cut by 3 bases, the J end by 2 bases, with 11 bases between. CDR1 SGHKS and CDR2 YYEKEE come from the germline V gene (reference sequence). CDR3 coding DNA: TGTGCCAGCAGCTCGTTAGGACAGCAAGAGACCCAGTACTTC. Its translation is CASSSLGQQETQYF.

This chain uses TRBV7-2 with TRBJ2-6, with a tentative D call TRBD2 (5 bases). Trimming shortened V by 5 bases and J by 4 bases, and 18 bases separated the two germline ends. The germline V gene encodes CDR1 SGHTA and CDR2 FQGNSA. The CDR3 length is 17 residues. This chain's CDR3 is CASSRRTGLTGANVLTF. The CDR3 DNA follows: TGTGCCAGCAGCCGGAGGACCGGGTTAACAGGGGCCAACGTCCTGACTTTC.

The V and J genes are TRBV15 and TRBJ1-4, with a weak D call TRBD1 (6 bases). This CDR3 has 13 residues. CDR1 and CDR2 from the germline V gene are LNHNV and YYDKDF (reference sequence). The germline V and J ends were trimmed by 3 bases and 4 bases, with 6 bases remaining between them. The CDR3 reads CATSRDSNEKLFF. In DNA form, the CDR3 reads TGTGCCACCAGCAGGGACAGTAATGAAAAACTGTTTTTT.

This clone has just a few counts. The rearrangement links TRBV6-5 to TRBJ1-4; 9 bases match TRBD1. The CDR3 covers 13 residues. J lost 12 bases, V lost 6 bases, and 8 bases had no gene match. Germline V CDR1 and CDR2: MNHEY, SVGAGI. CDR3 region: CASSLETGGELFF. CDR3 sequence (DNA): TGTGCCAGCAGCCTCGAGACAGGGGGAGAACTGTTTTTT.

This chain joins TRBV9 and TRBJ2-3; D ambiguous. This CDR3 is 14 amino acids long. Germline V gene lookup returns CDR1 SGDLS and CDR2 YYNGEE. V shed 3 bases and J shed 0 bases, with 8 bases lying between them. CDR3 in amino acids: CASSALQSTDTQYF. The CDR3 nucleotides read TGTGCCAGCAGCGCCCTACAGAGCACAGATACGCAGTATTTT. Supplemented by reference TRBV9 and TRBJ2-3, the full variable domain reads DSGVTQTPKHLITATGQRVTLRCSPRSGDLSVYWYQQSLDQGLQFLIQYYNGEERAKGNILERFSAQQFPDLHSELNLSSLELGDSALYFCASSALQSTDTQYFGPGTRLTVL.